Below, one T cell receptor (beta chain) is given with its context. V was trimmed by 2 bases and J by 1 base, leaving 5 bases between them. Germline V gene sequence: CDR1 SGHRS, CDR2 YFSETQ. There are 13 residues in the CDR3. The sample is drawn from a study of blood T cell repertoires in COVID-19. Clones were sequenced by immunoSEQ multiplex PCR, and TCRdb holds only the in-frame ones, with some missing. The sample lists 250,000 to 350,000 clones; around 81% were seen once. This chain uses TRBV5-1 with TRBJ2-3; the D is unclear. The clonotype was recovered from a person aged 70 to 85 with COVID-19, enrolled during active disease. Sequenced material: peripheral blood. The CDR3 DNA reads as TGCGCCAGCAGCTTCTTCGGCACAGATACGCAGTATTTT. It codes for CASSFFGTDTQYF.